The text below deals with one T cell receptor (beta chain). There are 15 residues in the CDR3. The germline gives CDR1 KGHSH, CDR2 LQKENI. Losses at the gene ends were 3 bases for V and 9 bases for J; bases not matched to a gene: 6. The data originate from a study of blood T cell repertoires in COVID-19. In the study overall: Spain, Italy and the United States supplied samples that represented acute and convalescent COVID-19. The analysed material was cDNA or gDNA that came from T cells, B-cell-depleted T cells, or PBMCs.

Per the study methods: Amplification of reference gene primers was used by the study to estimate nucleated cell counts. Using immunoSEQ multiplex PCR, the repertoire was profiled, and TCRdb retains in-frame clones only, with some absent. That table supplies the V and J calls and clone size; D and trimming were determined from the DNA. The profile shows around 50,000 clones, roughly 84% of them singletons. This sequence originates from a man aged 50 or older with active COVID-19. Sequenced input: peripheral blood. The chain employs TRBV18 and TRBJ2-1, with 12 nucleotides matching TRBD2. CDR3 in amino acids: CASSPPSGGASEQFF. The CDR3 DNA sequence: TGTGCCAGCTCACCCCCTAGCGGGGGGGCATCTGAGCAGTTCTTC. Looking up the rest from reference TRBV18 and TRBJ2-1 gives the full variable domain: NAGVMQNPRHLVRRRGQEARLRCSPMKGHSHVYWYRQLPEEGLKFMVYLQKENIIDESGMPKERFSAEFPKEGPSILRIQQVVRGDSAAYFCASSPPSGGASEQFFGPGTRLTVL.